This T cell receptor (beta chain) appears in the sequencing data of a study of breast tumors, draining lymph nodes, adjacent tissues. TCRdb re-analysed the multiplex PCR reads in MiXCR, keeping a single row per CDR3 protein. The sample lists some 140,000 distinct CDR3 sequences; about 20% were seen once. V lost 6 bases to trimming and J lost 6 bases; unmatched junction nucleotides: 12. Per the germline V gene, CDR1 is MNHEY and CDR2 is SVGAGI. The CDR3 runs to 17 residues. The lymph nodes were axillary draining lymph nodes from breast cancer patients. This sequence originates from a female donor with breast cancer. Some clones in this sample may be carry-over from other donors' samples. Material for sequencing was axillary lymph node tissue. This chain links TRBV6-5 with TRBJ2-3; TRBD2 matches 13 bases. The CDR3 nucleotides read TGTGCCAGCAGGCCCACTAGCGGGAGGGCCTGGGTGGATACGCAGTATTTT. Its protein is CASRPTSGRAWVDTQYF.